This T cell receptor beta chain comes out of a study of blood T cell repertoires in COVID-19. Per germline, CDR1 SGHRS and CDR2 YFSETQ. V lost 3 bases to trimming and J lost 6 bases; unmatched junction nucleotides: 4. The CDR3 loop spans 14 amino acids. Original handling: How many nucleated cells were present was estimated from reference gene primer amplification. Sequencing used immunoSEQ multiplex PCR; TCRdb keeps in-frame clones, though not all of them. V, J and clone size were drawn from that table, and D and trimming were deduced from the DNA. This sample carries 190,000 or so clones, roughly four fifths of them seen once, and the ten largest clones take about 10%. Participants came from about two dozen US areas, aged roughly 18 to 90 years.

The V and J genes are TRBV5-1 and TRBJ2-2, with 8 positions matching TRBD2. This TCR derives from a man in his forties or fifties who had recovered from COVID-19. The sequenced sample was PBMCs or T cells enriched from blood (not recorded which). CDR3 sequence: CASSSGLGSGELFF. In DNA, the CDR3 is TGCGCCAGCAGCTCGGGACTAGGGTCCGGGGAGCTGTTTTTT.